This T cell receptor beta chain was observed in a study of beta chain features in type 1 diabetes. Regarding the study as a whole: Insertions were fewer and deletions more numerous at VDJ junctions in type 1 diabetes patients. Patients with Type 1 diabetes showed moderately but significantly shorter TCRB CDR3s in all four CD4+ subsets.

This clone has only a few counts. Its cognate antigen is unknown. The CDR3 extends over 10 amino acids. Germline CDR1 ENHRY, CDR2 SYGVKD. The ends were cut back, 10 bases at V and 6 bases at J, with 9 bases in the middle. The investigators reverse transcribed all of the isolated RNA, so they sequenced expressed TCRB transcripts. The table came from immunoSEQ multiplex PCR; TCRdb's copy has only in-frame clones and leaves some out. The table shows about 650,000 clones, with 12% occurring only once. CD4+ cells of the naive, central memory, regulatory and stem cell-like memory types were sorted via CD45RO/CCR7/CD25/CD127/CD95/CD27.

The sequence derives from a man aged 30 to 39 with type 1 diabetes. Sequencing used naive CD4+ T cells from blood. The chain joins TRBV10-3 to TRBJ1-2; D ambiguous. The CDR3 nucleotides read TGTGCCACCTTCCAGGATGGCTACACCTTC. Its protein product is CATFQDGYTF.